These T cell receptor beta chains were read from a single sample in a study of blood T cell repertoires in COVID-19. Libraries were prepared by immunoSEQ multiplex PCR; TCRdb keeps only in-frame clonotypes and omits some of them. The data contain some 96,000 clones, approximately 87% of them singletons. Sequencing was performed on peripheral blood. The receptors shown here come from a human donor in a cohort sampled during active COVID-19. CDR3s leave out the opening cysteine and the closing phenylalanine or tryptophan. A D gene is named only where the DNA matches it firmly.

V	D	CDR3
TRBV29-1	-	SARGQGPGEAF
TRBV11-2	TRBD1	ASSTRTGGDSPLH
TRBV4-1	-	ASSQEVLQGSVYEQY
TRBV5-1	TRBD2	ASSLEVAGSNEQF
TRBV30	TRBD1	AWSRKRQGAVGELF
TRBV19	-	ASSGVSGANVLT
TRBV7-2	TRBD2	ASSLVAGGAQY
TRBV30	TRBD1	AWSDAGGAYNEQF
TRBV11-2	-	ASSLDPGGELTGELF
TRBV6-4	-	ASSEQGNTEAF
TRBV10-3	-	AISDFGAKTYEQY
TRBV7-2	-	ASSLERSQPQH
TRBV5-1	TRBD1	ASRRTGTGDTEAF
TRBV11-3	TRBD2	ASSSGLAEPNEQF
TRBV5-4	TRBD1	ASSPGTGGGRDTQY
TRBV5-4	-	ASSLSRLGGGEQY
TRBV7-2	TRBD1	ASSLAGQDYEQY
TRBV19	-	ASSMGSGWADTQY
TRBV2	-	ASSEAPAGSGTDTQY
TRBV12-2	-	ASRPDSDTGELF
TRBV20-1	-	GGGENSPLH
TRBV7-9	-	ASSLFYEQF
TRBV6-5	TRBD1	ASSRQGAYTEAF
TRBV5-1	TRBD1	ASSLDGQGIGNEQF
TRBV28	TRBD1	ASLGGRGLTEAF
TRBV5-8	-	ASSSGTPNQPQH
TRBV9	TRBD2	ASSVFGTSGNEQF
TRBV27	TRBD2	ASSFSGPSWGLGELF